Below are 21 T cell receptor beta chains sequenced from a single sample in a study of OX40 agonist ivuxolimab in advanced cancers. Repertoires were generated with immunoSEQ multiplex PCR, while TCRdb's copy carries only in-frame clones and drops some. This table has about 100,000 clones, about 86% appearing once. Sample: CD4+ or CD8+ T cells sorted from blood, taken in a trial of the OX40 agonist ivuxolimab. These receptors were collected from an adult with an advanced solid tumor such as melanoma, head and neck, liver or kidney cancer.

The chain couples TRBV7-2 to TRBJ2-5; TRBD1 matches at 10 bases. The CDR3 covers 15 residues. Looked up from germline, CDR1 is SGHTA and CDR2 is FQGNSA. The J segment lost 3 bases and the V segment lost 1 base, leaving 2 bases of the junction unmatched. In DNA, the CDR3 is TGTGCCAGCAGCTTAGGAGGGACAGGGGAAGAGACCCAGTACTTC. Protein sequence: CASSLGGTGEETQYF.

This chain connects TRBV5-1 to TRBJ2-5; D gene unclear. Germline lookup yields CDR1 SGHRS and CDR2 YFSETQ. The CDR3 is 11 amino acids. Trimming pared 4 bases from V and 4 bases from J, leaving 5 bases between. CDR3 nucleotide sequence: TGCGCCAGCAGCAATGGAGAGACCCAGTACTTC. Translation gives CASSNGETQYF.

The CDR3 DNA reads TGTGCCAGCAGTCCGGGGGACAGGGACACCGGGGAGCTGTTTTTT. Its protein is CASSPGDRDTGELFF. The rearrangement links TRBV27 to TRBJ2-2; 9 bases fit TRBD1. V lost 5 bases, J lost 3 bases, and 4 bases stayed unmatched. The CDR3 runs to 15 residues. The germline V gene has CDR1 MNHEY and CDR2 SMNVEV (reference sequence).

The chain carries TRBV7-9 and TRBJ1-2; TRBD1 matches at 12 bases. After removal of 1 base from V and 3 bases from J, the junction contained 6 bases not matched to a gene. CDR3 length: 17 residues. Per the germline V gene, CDR1 is SEHNR and CDR2 is FQNEAQ (reference sequence). The CDR3 sequence: CASSLGDRGRTHYGYTF. Here the CDR3 DNA reads TGTGCCAGCAGCTTAGGGGACAGGGGGCGGACACACTATGGCTACACCTTC.

The genes are TRBV15 and TRBJ1-1, with TRBD1 as a possible D gene (6 bases). The CDR3 has 13 amino acids. The germline gives CDR1 LNHNV, CDR2 YYDKDF (reference sequence). Trimming took 5 bases from V and 6 from J, leaving 13 bases between them. CDR3 amino acids: CATSQGRSAEAFF. In nucleotides, the CDR3 is TGTGCCACCAGCCAGGGGCGAAGCGCTGAAGCTTTCTTT.

The chain is built from TRBV6-5 and TRBJ1-3; the D gene is possibly TRBD1 (5 bases). Germline lookup yields CDR1 MNHEY and CDR2 SVGAGI. This CDR3 is 15 amino acids long. The ends were cut back, 0 bases at V and 4 bases at J, with 10 bases in the middle. This chain's CDR3 is CASSYSRAGGNTIYF. The CDR3 DNA reads as TGTGCCAGCAGTTACTCCAGGGCAGGAGGAAACACCATATATTTT.

This chain joins TRBV10-3 and TRBJ1-1, with D hard to call. Germline CDR1 ENHRY, CDR2 SYGVKD. The CDR3 totals 13 residues. Trimming removed 4 bases from V and 0 bases from J, with 6 bases in between. The chain's CDR3 is CAISGQVNTEAFF. The CDR3 DNA is TGTGCCATCAGTGGTCAGGTGAACACTGAAGCTTTCTTT.

The chain joins TRBV4-2 to TRBJ2-1; D may match TRBD1 or TRBD2 (5 bases each). CDR1 and CDR2 from the germline V gene are LGHNA and YNFKEQ. Deletions cut 0 bases from V and 2 bases from J, with 5 bases between. The CDR3 contains 14 residues. The chain's CDR3 is CASSQEGAYNEQFF. CDR3 sequence (DNA): TGTGCCAGCAGCCAAGAGGGGGCCTACAATGAGCAGTTCTTC.

This clone came up a few times. The V call is TRBV11-2, the J call TRBJ1-3; no firm D call. CDR3 length: 16 amino acids. V lost 1 base to trimming and J lost 0 bases, with 10 bases between them. The V gene's germline CDR1 is SGHAT and CDR2 FQNNGV. CDR3 sequence reads: CASSLAGRSSGNTIYF. The CDR3 DNA reads as TGTGCCAGCAGCTTAGCGGGCAGGAGCTCTGGAAACACCATATATTTT.

The chain couples TRBV15 to TRBJ2-1, with a possible D match to TRBD2 (6 bases). The CDR3 is 16 amino acids. In germline, CDR1 is LNHNV, CDR2 YYDKDF (reference sequence). The V end was cut by 0 bases, the J end by 6 bases, with 15 bases between. The CDR3 loop is CATSRDRPTGLNEQFF. In nucleotides, the CDR3 is TGTGCCACCAGCAGAGATAGGCCCACGGGACTCAATGAGCAGTTCTTC.

The V gene is TRBV4-3, the J gene TRBJ2-7, with 10 positions matching TRBD2. Germline CDR1 reads LGHNA; CDR2 reads YSLEER. The length of the CDR3 is 15 residues. Trimming cost V 4 bases and J 4 bases; bases outside gene matches: 7. CDR3 nucleotides: TGCGCCAGCAGCCTGGGGACTAGCGACAGATACGAGCAGTACTTC. Translation gives CASSLGTSDRYEQYF.

The CDR3 DNA sequence: TGTGCCAGTAGTATGTATGGACAGGGCGATCAGCCCCAGCATTTT. It encodes CASSMYGQGDQPQHF. The chain couples TRBV19 to TRBJ1-5; 8 bases align to TRBD1. J gave up 5 bases and V 3 bases, and 6 bases lay outside the gene matches. Germline values: CDR1 LNHDA, CDR2 SQIVND (reference sequence). This CDR3 region has 15 residues. The full variable domain, with the rest looked up from reference TRBV19 and TRBJ1-5, is DGGITQSPKYLFRKEGQNVTLSCEQNLNHDAMYWYRQDPGQGLRLIYYSQIVNDFQKGDIAEGYSVSREKKESFPLTVTSAQKNPTAFYLCASSMYGQGDQPQHFGDGTRLSIL.

This chain joins TRBV5-4 and TRBJ2-5; possible D gene TRBD2, 7 bases. CDR1 and CDR2 (germline): SGHNT, YYREEE (reference sequence). CDR3 size: 17 residues. V lost 3 bases, J lost 4 bases, and 22 bases lay in between. CDR3 protein: CASSSILGAGVRETQYF. The CDR3 DNA reads TGTGCCAGCAGCTCTATATTGGGGGCGGGGGTGCGAGAGACCCAGTACTTC.

The chain couples TRBV9 to TRBJ2-2; D perhaps matches TRBD1 (6 bases). The CDR3 has 18 residues. Germline CDR1 and CDR2: SGDLS and YYNGEE. With 1 base removed from V and 1 base from J, the gap between germline ends came to 17 bases. DNA of the CDR3: TGTGCCAGCAGCGTAAGCAATTTAACAGGGATGAACACCGGGGAGCTGTTTTTT. Translating gives CASSVSNLTGMNTGELFF. Variable domain in full (rest from reference TRBV9 and TRBJ2-2): DSGVTQTPKHLITATGQRVTLRCSPRSGDLSVYWYQQSLDQGLQFLIQYYNGEERAKGNILERFSAQQFPDLHSELNLSSLELGDSALYFCASSVSNLTGMNTGELFFGEGSRLTVL.

The chain couples TRBV19 to TRBJ1-5; the D is unclear. Germline V lookup: CDR1 LNHDA, CDR2 SQIVND (reference sequence). Trimming removed 3 bases at V and 3 bases at J, with 9 bases between. The CDR3 runs 14 residues. The CDR3 coding sequence is TGTGCCAGTAGTATCCGGGGATCCAATCAGCCCCAGCATTTT. Amino acid sequence: CASSIRGSNQPQHF.

This clone was seen once. This chain connects TRBV5-5 to TRBJ2-7; no firm D call. CDR1 and CDR2 (germline): SGHKS, YYEKEE (reference sequence). The V and J ends lost 0 bases and 1 base respectively, with 2 bases between them. The CDR3 runs to 12 residues. The CDR3 loop is CASSLASYEQYF. DNA of the CDR3: TGTGCCAGCAGCTTGGCTTCCTACGAGCAGTACTTC.

J is TRBJ2-7 and V is TRBV30, with D perhaps matching TRBD1 (5 bases). Trimming removed 3 bases from V and 2 bases from J, with 17 bases in between. CDR3 length: 15 residues. Germline V gene lookup returns CDR1 GTSNPN and CDR2 SVGIG (reference sequence). CDR3 nucleotides: TGTGCCTGGAGGGCAGGTTTGCAGGGAACCTACGAGCAGTACTTC. Its protein is CAWRAGLQGTYEQYF.

V usage is TRBV7-9 and J usage is TRBJ2-4; D not resolved. The CDR3 is 13 residues long. Germline CDR1 is SEHNR and CDR2 is FQNEAQ (reference sequence). Trimming shortened V by 4 bases and J by 7 bases, and 11 bases separated the two germline ends. The CDR3 sequence: CASSYSAGNIQYF. As DNA, the CDR3 is TGTGCCAGCAGCTACTCGGCTGGGAACATTCAGTACTTC.

CDR3 sequence reads: CASSVADGTSGNTIYF. The CDR3 DNA follows: TGCGCCAGCAGCGTGGCGGACGGGACCTCTGGAAACACCATATATTTT. The chain combines TRBV5-1 with TRBJ1-3, with a possible D match to TRBD1 (5 bases). The CDR3 loop spans 16 amino acids. Trimming took 4 bases from V and 0 from J, leaving 14 bases between them. CDR1 is SGHRS, CDR2 YFSETQ, per germline. Drawing the rest from reference TRBV5-1 and TRBJ1-3, the complete variable domain is KAGVTQTPRYLIKTRGQQVTLSCSPISGHRSVSWYQQTPGQGLQFLFEYFSETQRNKGNFPGRFSGRQFSNSRSEMNVSTLELGDSALYLCASSVADGTSGNTIYFGEGSWLTVV.

The chain's CDR3 is CASSFGRWSYEQYF. CDR3 nucleotides: TGTGCCAGCAGCTTTGGGCGGTGGTCCTACGAGCAGTACTTC. The rearrangement uses TRBV11-2 and TRBJ2-7; D is unresolved. V lost 3 bases, J lost 1 base, and 10 bases lay in between. The germline CDR1 and CDR2 sequences are SGHAT and FQNNGV. This CDR3 region has 14 residues.

The chain recombines TRBV20-1 with TRBJ1-1; no definite D call. From germline, CDR1 is DFQATT and CDR2 SNEGSKA (reference sequence). V lost 1 base, J lost 4 bases, and 4 bases lay in between. This CDR3 region has 11 residues. The CDR3 region has the DNA TGCAGTGCTAGAGGGGGCACTGAAGCTTTCTTT. Its protein product is CSARGGTEAFF.